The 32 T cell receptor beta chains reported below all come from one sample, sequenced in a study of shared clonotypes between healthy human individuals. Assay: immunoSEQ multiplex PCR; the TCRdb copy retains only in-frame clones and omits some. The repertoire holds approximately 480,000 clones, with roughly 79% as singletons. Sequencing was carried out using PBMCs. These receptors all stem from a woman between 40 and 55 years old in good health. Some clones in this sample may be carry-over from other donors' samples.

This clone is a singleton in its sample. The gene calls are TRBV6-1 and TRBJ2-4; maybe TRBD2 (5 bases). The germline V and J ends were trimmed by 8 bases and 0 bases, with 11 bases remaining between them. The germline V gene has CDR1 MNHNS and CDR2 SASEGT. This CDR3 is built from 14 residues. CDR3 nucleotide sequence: TGTGCCAGCTCTGGGAGTGTAGCCAAAAACATTCAGTACTTC. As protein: CASSGSVAKNIQYF.

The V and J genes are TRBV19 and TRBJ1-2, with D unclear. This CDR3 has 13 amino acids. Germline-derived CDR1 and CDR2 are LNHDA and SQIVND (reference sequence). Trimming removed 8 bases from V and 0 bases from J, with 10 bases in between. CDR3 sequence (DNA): TGTGCCAGTTCGCAGAGATCTAACTATGGCTACACCTTC. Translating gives CASSQRSNYGYTF.

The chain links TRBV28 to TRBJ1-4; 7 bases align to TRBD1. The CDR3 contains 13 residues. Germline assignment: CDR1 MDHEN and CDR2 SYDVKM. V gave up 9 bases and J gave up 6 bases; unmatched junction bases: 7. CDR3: CASRQGGDEKLFF. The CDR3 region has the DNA TGTGCCAGTCGCCAGGGGGGGGATGAAAAACTGTTTTTT.

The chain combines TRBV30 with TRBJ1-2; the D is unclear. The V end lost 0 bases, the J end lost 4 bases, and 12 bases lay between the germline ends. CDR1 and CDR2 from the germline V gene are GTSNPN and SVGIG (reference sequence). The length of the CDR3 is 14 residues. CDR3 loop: CAWSVRPGSYGYTF. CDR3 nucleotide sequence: TGTGCCTGGAGTGTACGTCCGGGGAGCTATGGCTACACCTTC.

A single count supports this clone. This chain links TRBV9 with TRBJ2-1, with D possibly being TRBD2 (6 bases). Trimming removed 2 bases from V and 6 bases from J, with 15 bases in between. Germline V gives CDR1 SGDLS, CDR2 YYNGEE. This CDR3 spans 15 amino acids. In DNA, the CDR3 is TGTGCCAGCAGCGTCCCGGGAACCGGGAGCAATGAGCAGTTCTTC. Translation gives CASSVPGTGSNEQFF.

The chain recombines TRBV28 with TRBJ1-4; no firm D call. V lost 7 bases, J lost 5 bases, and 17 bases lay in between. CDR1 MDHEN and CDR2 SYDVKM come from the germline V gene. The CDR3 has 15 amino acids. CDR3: CASTELGNRNEKLFF. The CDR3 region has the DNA TGTGCCAGCACGGAACTGGGGAACAGAAATGAAAAACTGTTTTTT.

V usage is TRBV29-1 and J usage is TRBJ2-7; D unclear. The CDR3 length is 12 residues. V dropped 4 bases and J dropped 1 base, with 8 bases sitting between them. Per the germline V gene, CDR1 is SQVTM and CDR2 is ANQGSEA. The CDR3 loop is CSVGAGSYEQYF. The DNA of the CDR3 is TGCAGCGTTGGGGCAGGATCCTACGAGCAGTACTTC.

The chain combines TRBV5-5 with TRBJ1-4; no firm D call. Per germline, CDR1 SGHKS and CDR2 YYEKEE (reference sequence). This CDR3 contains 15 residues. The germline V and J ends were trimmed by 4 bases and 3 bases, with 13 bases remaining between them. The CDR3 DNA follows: TGTGCCAGCAGCCTCCGCGGGCAGGCTAATGAAAAACTGTTTTTT. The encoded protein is CASSLRGQANEKLFF.

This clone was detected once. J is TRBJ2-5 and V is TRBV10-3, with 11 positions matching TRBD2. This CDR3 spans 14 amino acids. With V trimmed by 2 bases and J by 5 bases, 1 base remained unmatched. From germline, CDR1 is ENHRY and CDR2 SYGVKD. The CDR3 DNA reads TGTGCCATCAGTGAGGGGACTAGCGGCGAGACCCAGTACTTC. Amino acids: CAISEGTSGETQYF.

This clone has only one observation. DNA of the CDR3: TGTGCCAGCAGTGCCGAGGGGAACGCTAATCAGCCCCAGCATTTT. Its translation is CASSAEGNANQPQHF. The chain employs TRBV2 and TRBJ1-5; TRBD1 might be the D (5 bases). CDR3 length: 15 residues. Between the trimmed V and J ends, which lost 4 bases and 4 bases, there was a span of 14 bases. Looked up from germline, CDR1 is SNHLY and CDR2 is FYNNEI.

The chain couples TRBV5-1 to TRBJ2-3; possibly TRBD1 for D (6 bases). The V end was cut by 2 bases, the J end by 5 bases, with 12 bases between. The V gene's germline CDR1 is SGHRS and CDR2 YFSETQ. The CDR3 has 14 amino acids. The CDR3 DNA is TGCGCCAGCAGCTTTTTGGGGGCTGTAGATACGCAGTATTTT. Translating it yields CASSFLGAVDTQYF.

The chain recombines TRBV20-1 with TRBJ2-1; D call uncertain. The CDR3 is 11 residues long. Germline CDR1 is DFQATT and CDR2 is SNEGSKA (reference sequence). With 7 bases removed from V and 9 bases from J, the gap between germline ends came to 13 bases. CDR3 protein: CSGSSQVEQFF. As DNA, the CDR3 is TGCAGTGGATCGAGCCAAGTTGAGCAGTTCTTC.

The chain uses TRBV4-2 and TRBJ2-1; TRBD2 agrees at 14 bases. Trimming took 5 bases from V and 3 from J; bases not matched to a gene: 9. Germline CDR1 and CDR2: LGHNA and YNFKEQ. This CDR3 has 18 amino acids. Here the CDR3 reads CASSGPGTSGRVYNEQFF. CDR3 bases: TGTGCCAGCAGCGGACCCGGGACTAGCGGGAGAGTCTACAATGAGCAGTTCTTC.

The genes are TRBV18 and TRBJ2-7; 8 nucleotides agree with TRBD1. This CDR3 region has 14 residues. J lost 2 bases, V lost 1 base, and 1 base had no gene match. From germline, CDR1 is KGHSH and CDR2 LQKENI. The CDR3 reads CASSPRQGPYEQYF. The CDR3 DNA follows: TGTGCCAGCTCACCACGACAGGGGCCCTACGAGCAGTACTTC.

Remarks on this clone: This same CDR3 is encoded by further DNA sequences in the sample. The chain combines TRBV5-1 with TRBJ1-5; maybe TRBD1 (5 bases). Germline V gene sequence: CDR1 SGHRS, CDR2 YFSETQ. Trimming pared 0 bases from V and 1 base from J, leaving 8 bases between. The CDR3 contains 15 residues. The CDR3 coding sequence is TGCGCCAGCAGCTTGGAGGGGAGAAGCAATCAGCCCCAGCATTTT. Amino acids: CASSLEGRSNQPQHF.

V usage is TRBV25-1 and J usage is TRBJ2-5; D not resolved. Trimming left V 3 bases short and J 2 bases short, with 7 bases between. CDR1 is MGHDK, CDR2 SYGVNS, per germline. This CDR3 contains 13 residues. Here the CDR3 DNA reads TGTGCCAGCAGTGACGCCGGGCAAGAGACCCAGTACTTC. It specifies CASSDAGQETQYF.

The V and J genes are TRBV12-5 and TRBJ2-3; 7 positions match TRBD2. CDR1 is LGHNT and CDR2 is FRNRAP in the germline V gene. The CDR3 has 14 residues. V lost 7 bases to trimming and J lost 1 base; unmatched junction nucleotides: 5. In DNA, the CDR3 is TGTGCTAGTGCTCGGGCGGGAGGCACAGATACGCAGTATTTT. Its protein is CASARAGGTDTQYF.

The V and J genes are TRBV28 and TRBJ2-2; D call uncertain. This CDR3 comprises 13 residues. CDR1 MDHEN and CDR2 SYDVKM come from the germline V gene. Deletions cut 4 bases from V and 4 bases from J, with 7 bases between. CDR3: CASSSSLTGELFF. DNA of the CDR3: TGTGCCAGCAGTTCCTCCCTCACCGGGGAGCTGTTTTTT.

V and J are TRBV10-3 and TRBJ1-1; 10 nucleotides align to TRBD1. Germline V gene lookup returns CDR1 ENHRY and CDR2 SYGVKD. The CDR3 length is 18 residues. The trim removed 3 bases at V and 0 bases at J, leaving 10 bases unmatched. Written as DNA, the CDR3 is TGTGCCATCAGTGAAGAACGACAGGGGGCGGGGGTGAACACTGAAGCTTTCTTT. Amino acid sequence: CAISEERQGAGVNTEAFF.

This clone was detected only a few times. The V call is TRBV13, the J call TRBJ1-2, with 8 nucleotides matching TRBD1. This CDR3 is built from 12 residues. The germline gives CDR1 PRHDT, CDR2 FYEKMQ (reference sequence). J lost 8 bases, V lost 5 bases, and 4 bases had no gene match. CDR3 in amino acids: CASSLDRVGYTF. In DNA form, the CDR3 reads TGTGCCAGCAGCCTGGACAGGGTCGGCTACACCTTC.

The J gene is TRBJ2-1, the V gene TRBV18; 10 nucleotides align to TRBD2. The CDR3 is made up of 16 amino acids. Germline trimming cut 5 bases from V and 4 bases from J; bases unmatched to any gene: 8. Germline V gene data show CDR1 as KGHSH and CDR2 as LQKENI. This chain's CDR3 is CASSYSGRTRYNEQFF. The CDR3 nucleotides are TGTGCCAGCTCATATAGCGGGAGGACGCGATACAATGAGCAGTTCTTC.

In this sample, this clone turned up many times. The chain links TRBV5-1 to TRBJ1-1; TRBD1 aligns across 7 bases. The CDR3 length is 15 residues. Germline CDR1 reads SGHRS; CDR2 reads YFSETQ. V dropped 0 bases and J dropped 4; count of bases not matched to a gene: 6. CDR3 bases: TGCGCCAGCAGCTTGGAGGGGGCAGACAGCACTGAAGCTTTCTTT. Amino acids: CASSLEGADSTEAFF.

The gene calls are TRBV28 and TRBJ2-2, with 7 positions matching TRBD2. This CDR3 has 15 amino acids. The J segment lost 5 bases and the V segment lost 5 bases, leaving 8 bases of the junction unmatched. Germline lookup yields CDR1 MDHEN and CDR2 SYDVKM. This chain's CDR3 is CASSPQRGLTGELFF. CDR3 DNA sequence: TGTGCCAGCAGTCCCCAGCGGGGCCTAACCGGGGAGCTGTTTTTT.

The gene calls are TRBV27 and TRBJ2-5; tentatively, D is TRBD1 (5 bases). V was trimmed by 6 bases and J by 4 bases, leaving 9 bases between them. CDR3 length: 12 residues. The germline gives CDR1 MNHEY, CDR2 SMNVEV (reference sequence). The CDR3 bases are TGTGCCAGCAGCCTAAGGGGAGAGACCCAGTACTTC. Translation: CASSLRGETQYF.

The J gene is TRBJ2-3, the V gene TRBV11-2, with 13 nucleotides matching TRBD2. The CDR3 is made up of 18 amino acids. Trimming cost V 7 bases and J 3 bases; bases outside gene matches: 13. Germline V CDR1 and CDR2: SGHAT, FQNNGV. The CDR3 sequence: CASILRGTSGMVTDTQYF. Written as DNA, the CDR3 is TGTGCCAGCATCCTACGGGGGACTAGCGGGATGGTAACAGATACGCAGTATTTT.

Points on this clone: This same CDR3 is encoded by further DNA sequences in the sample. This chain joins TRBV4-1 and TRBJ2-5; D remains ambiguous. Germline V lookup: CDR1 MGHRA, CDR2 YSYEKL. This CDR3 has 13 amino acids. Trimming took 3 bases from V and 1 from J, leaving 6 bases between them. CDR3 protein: CASSQGFQETQYF. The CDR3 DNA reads TGCGCCAGCAGCCAGGGGTTCCAAGAGACCCAGTACTTC.

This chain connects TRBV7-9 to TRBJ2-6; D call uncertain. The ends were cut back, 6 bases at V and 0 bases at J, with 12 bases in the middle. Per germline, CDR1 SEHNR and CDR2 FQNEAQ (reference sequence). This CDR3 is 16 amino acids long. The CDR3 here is CASSEQAGSGANVLTF. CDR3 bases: TGTGCCAGCAGTGAGCAGGCCGGCTCTGGGGCCAACGTCCTGACTTTC.

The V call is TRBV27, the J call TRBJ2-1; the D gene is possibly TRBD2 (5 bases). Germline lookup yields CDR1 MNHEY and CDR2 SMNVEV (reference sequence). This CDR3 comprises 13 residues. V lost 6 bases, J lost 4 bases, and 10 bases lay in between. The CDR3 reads CASRKGLYNEQFF. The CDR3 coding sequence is TGTGCCAGCAGAAAAGGACTGTACAATGAGCAGTTCTTC.

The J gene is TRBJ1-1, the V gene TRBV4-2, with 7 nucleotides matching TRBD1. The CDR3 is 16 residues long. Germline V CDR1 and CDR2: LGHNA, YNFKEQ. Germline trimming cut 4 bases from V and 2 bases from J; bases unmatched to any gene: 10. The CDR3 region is CASSPDRDGFNTEAFF. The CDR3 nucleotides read TGTGCCAGCAGCCCTGACAGGGATGGATTCAACACTGAAGCTTTCTTT.

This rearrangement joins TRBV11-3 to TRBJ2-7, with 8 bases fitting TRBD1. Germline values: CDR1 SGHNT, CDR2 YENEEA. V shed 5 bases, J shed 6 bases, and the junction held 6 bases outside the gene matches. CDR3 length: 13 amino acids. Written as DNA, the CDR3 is TGTGCCAGCAGCCCCGGACAGGGCCTCGAGCAGTACTTC. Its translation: CASSPGQGLEQYF.

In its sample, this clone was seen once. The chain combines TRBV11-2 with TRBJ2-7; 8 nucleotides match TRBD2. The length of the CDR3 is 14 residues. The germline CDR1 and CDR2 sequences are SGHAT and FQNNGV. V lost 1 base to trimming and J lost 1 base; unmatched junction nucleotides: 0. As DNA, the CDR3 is TGTGCCAGCAGCTTAGCGGGGGGGTCCTACGAGCAGTACTTC. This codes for CASSLAGGSYEQYF.

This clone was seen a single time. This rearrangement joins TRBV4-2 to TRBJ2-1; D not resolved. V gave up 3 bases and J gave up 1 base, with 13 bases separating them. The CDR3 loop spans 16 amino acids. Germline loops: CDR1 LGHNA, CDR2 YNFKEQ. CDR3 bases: TGTGCCAGCAGCCAGGGCAAGCCCCCTTCCTACAATGAGCAGTTCTTC. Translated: CASSQGKPPSYNEQFF.